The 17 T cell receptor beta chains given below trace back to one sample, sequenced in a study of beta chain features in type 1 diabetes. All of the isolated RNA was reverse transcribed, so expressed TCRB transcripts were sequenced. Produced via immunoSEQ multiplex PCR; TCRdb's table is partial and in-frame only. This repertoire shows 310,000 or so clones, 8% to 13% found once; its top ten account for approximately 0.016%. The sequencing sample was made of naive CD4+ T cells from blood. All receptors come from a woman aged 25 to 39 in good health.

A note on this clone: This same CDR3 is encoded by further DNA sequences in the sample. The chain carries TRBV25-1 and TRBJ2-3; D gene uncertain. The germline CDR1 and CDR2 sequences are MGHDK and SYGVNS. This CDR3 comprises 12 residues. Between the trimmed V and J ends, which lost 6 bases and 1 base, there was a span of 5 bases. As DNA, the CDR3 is TGTGCCAGCAGCCCCGGCACAGATACGCAGTATTTT. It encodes CASSPGTDTQYF.

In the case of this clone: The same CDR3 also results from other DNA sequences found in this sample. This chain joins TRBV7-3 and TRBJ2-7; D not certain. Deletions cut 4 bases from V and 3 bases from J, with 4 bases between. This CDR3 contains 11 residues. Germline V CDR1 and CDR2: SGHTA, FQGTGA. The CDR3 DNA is TGTGCCAGCAGCTCGTTCTACGAGCAGTACTTC. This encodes CASSSFYEQYF.

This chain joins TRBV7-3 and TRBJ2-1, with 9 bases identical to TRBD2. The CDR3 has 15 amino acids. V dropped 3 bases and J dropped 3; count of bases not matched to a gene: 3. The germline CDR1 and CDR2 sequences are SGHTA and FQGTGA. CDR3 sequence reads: CASSFSREGYNEQFF. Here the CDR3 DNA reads TGTGCCAGCAGCTTTTCGCGGGAGGGCTACAATGAGCAGTTCTTC.

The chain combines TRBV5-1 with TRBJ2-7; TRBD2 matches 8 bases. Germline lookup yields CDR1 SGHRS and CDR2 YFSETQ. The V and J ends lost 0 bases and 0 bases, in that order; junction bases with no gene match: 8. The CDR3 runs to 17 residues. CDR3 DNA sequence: TGCGCCAGCAGCTTGGGCATGGAAAGCGGGAGCTCCTACGAGCAGTACTTC. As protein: CASSLGMESGSSYEQYF.

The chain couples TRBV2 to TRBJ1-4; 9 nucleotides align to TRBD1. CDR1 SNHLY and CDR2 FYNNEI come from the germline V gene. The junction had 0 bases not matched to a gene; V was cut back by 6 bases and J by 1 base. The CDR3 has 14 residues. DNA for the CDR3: TGTGCCAGCAGGGGACAGGGAACTAATGAAAAACTGTTTTTT. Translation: CASRGQGTNEKLFF.

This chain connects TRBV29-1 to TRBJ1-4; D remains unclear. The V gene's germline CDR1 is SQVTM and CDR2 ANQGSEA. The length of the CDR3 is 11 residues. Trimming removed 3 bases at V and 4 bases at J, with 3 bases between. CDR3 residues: CSVERNEKLFF. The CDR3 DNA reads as TGCAGCGTTGAGCGTAATGAAAAACTGTTTTTT.

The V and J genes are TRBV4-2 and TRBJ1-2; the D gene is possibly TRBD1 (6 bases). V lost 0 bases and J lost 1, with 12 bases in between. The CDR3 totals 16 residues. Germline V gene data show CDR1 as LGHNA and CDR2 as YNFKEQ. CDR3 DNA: TGTGCCAGCAGCCAAGAAGGGCAGGGGCTTAACTATGGCTACACCTTC. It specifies CASSQEGQGLNYGYTF.

The CDR3 region is CASSSPGEGGYGYTF. In nucleotides, the CDR3 is TGTGCCAGCAGTTCCCCTGGCGAGGGCGGCTATGGCTACACCTTC. This sequence joins TRBV28 and TRBJ1-2; the D is unclear. Germline V lookup: CDR1 MDHEN, CDR2 SYDVKM. The CDR3 contains 15 residues. The ends were cut back, 4 bases at V and 4 bases at J, with 16 bases in the middle.

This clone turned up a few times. The CDR3 spells CAISDAGANTGELFF. In DNA, the CDR3 is TGTGCCATCAGTGACGCAGGGGCGAACACCGGGGAGCTGTTTTTT. V gene TRBV10-3 combines with J gene TRBJ2-2; D possibly corresponds to TRBD1 (6 bases). The CDR3 is 15 amino acids. V gave up 3 bases and J gave up 0 bases, with 8 bases separating them. The V gene's germline CDR1 is ENHRY and CDR2 SYGVKD.

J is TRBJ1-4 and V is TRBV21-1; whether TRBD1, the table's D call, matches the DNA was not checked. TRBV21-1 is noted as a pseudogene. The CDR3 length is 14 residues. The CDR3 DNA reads TGTGCCAGCAGCTCTCCGGGACAGGGAGAAAAACTGTTTTTT. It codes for CASSSPGQGEKLFF.

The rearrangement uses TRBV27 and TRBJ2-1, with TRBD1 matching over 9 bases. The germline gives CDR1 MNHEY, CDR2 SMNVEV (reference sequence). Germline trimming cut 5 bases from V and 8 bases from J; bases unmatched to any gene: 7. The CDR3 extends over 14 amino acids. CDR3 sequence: CASSPGQGRYEQFF. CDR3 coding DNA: TGTGCCAGCAGTCCGGGACAGGGAAGGTATGAGCAGTTCTTC.

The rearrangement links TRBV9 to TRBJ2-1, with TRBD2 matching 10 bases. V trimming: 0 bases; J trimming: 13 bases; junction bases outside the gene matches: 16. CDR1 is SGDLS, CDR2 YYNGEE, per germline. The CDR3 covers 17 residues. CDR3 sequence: CASSVGKFSGRADLQFF. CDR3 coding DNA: TGTGCCAGCAGCGTAGGAAAGTTCAGCGGGAGGGCCGATCTCCAGTTCTTC.

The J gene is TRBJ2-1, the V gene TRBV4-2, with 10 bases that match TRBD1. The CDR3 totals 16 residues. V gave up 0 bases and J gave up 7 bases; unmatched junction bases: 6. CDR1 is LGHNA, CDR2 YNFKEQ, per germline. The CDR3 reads CASSQEFRDRGNEQFF. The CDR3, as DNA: TGTGCCAGCAGCCAAGAATTCCGGGACAGGGGTAATGAGCAGTTCTTC.

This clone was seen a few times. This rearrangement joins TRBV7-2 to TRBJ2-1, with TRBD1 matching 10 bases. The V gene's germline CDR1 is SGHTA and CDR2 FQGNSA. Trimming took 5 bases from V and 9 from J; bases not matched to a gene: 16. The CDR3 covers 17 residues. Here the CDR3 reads CASSPLSTGTGAIEQFF. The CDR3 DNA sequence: TGTGCCAGCAGCCCCTTGTCGACCGGGACAGGGGCGATTGAGCAGTTCTTC.

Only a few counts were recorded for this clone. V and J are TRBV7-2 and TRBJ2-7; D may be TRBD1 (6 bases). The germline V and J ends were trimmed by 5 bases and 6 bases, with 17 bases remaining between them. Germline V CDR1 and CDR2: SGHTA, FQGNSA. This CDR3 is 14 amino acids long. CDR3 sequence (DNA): TGTGCCAGCAGCCCCGACAGGTACCGCTCCGAGCAGTACTTC. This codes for CASSPDRYRSEQYF. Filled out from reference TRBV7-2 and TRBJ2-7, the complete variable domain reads GAGVSQSPSNKVTEKGKDVELRCDPISGHTALYWYRQSLGQGLEFLIYFQGNSAPDKSGLPSDRFSAERTGGSVSTLTIQRTQQEDSAVYLCASSPDRYRSEQYFGPGTRLTVT.

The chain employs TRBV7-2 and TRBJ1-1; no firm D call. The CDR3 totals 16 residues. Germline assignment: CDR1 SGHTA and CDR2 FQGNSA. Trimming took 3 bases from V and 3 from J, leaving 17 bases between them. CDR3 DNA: TGTGCCAGCAGCTTTAGTCCTCGAGGGCTGGACACTGAAGCTTTCTTT. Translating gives CASSFSPRGLDTEAFF.

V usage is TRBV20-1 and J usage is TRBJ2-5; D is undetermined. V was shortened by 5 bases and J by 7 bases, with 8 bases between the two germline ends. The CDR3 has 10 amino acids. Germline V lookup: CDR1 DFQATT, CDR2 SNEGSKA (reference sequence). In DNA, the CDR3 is TGCAGTGCTGATAGTTTGACCCAGTACTTC. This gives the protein CSADSLTQYF.